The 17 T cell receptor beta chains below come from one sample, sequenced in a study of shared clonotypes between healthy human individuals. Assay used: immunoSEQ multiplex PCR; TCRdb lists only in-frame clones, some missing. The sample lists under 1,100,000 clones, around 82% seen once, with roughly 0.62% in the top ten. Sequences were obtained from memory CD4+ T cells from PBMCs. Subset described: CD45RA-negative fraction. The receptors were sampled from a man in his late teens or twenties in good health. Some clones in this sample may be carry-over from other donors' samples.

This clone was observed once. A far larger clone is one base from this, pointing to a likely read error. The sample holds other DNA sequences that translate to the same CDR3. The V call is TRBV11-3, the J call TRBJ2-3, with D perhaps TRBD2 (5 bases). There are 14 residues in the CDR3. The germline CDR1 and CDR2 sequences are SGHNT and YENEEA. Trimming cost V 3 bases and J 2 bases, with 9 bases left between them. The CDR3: CASSLDGNTDTQYF. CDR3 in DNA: TGTGCCAGCAGCTTGGACGGGAACACAGATACGCAGTATTTT.

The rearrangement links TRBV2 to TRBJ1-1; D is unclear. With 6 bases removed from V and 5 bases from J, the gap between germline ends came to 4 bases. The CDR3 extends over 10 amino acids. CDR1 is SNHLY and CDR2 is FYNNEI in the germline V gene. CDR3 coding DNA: TGTGCCAGCAGACAAACTGAAGCTTTCTTT. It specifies CASRQTEAFF.

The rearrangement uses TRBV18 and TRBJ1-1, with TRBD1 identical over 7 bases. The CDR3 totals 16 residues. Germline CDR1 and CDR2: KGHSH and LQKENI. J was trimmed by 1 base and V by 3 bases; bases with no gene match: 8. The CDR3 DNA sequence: TGTGCCAGCTCACCGCGAGGGGGCCGGCCGAACACTGAAGCTTTCTTT. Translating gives CASSPRGGRPNTEAFF.

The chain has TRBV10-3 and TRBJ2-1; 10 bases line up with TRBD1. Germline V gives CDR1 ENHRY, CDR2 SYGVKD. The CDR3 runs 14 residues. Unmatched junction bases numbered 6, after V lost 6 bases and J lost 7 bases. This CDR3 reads CAIRWDRGMNEQFF. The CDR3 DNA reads TGTGCCATCAGATGGGACAGGGGTATGAATGAGCAGTTCTTC.

The CDR3 loop reads CASSLWTSGTYEQYF. CDR3 DNA sequence: TGCGCCAGCAGCTTATGGACTAGCGGAACCTACGAGCAGTACTTC. The rearrangement joins TRBV5-1 to TRBJ2-7; 10 nucleotides agree with TRBD2. CDR3 size: 15 residues. Trimming at V came to 2 bases and at J to 2 bases, leaving 4 bases not matched to a gene. CDR1 is SGHRS and CDR2 is YFSETQ in the germline V gene.

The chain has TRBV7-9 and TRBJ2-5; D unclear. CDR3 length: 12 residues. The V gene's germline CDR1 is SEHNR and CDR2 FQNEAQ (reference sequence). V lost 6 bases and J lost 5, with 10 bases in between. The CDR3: CASSSSGETQYF. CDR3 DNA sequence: TGTGCCAGCAGTTCATCCGGGGAGACCCAGTACTTC.

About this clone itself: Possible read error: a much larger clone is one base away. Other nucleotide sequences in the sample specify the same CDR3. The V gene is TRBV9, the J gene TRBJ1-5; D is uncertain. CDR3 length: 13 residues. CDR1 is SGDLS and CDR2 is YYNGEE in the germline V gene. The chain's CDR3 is CASSVAGNQPQHF. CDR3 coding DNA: TGTGCCAGCAGTGTAGCTGGGAATCAGCCCCAGCATTTT. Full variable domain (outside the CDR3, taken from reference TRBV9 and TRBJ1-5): DSGVTQTPKHLITATGQRVTLRCSPRSGDLSVYWYQQSLDQGLQFLIQYYNGEERAKGNILERFSAQQFPDLHSELNLSSLELGDSALYFCASSVAGNQPQHFGDGTRLSIL.

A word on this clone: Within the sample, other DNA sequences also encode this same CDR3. CDR3 loop: CASSLEGLAGGLSYEQYF. CDR3 DNA sequence: TGTGCCAGCAGCTTAGAGGGACTAGCGGGAGGCCTCTCCTACGAGCAGTACTTC. This chain uses TRBV11-2 with TRBJ2-7; 15 bases align to TRBD2. The CDR3 runs to 18 residues. The ends lost 0 bases at V and 0 bases at J; junction bases unmatched: 3. The V gene's germline CDR1 is SGHAT and CDR2 FQNNGV.

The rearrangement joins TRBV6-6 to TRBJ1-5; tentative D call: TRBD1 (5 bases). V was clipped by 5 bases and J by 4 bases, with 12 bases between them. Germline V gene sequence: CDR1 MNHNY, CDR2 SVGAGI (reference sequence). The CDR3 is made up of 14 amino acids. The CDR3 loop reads CASSVEGPNQPQHF. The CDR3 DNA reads TGTGCCAGCAGTGTAGAGGGACCTAATCAGCCCCAGCATTTT.

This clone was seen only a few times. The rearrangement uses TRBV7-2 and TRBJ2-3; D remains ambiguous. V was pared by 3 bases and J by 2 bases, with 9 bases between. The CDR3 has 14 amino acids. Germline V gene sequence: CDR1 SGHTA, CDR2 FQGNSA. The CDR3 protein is CASSFTRDTDTQYF. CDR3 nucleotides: TGTGCCAGCAGCTTTACCAGAGACACAGATACGCAGTATTTT.

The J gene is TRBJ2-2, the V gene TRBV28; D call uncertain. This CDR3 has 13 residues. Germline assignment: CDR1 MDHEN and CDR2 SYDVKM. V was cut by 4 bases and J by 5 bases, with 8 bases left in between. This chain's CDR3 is CASSSVGTGELFF. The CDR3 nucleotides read TGTGCCAGCAGTTCCGTCGGAACCGGGGAGCTGTTTTTT.

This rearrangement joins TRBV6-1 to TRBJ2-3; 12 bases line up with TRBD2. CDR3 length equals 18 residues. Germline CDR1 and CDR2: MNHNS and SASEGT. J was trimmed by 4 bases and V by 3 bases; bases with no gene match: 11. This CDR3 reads CASSERGSSGRGADTQYF. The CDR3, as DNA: TGTGCCAGCAGTGAGAGGGGGTCTAGCGGGAGGGGCGCAGATACGCAGTATTTT.

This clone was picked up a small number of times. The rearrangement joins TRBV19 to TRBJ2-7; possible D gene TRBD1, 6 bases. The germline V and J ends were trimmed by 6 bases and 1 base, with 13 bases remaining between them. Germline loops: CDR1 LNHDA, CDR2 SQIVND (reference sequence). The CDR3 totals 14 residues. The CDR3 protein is CASSDDRRSYEQYF. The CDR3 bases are TGTGCCAGTAGCGATGACAGGAGATCCTACGAGCAGTACTTC.

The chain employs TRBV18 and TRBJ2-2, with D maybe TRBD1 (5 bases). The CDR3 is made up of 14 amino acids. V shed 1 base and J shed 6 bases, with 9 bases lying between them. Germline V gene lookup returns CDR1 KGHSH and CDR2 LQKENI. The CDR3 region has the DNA TGTGCCAGCTCACCACTTTTAGGGGCCGGGGAGCTGTTTTTT. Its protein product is CASSPLLGAGELFF.

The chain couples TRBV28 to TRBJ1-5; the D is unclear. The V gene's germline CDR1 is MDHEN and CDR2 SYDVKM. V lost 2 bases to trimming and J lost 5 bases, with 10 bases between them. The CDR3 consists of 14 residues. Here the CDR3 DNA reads TGTGCCAGCAGTTTAAGCCGGAGGGATCAGCCCCAGCATTTT. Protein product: CASSLSRRDQPQHF.

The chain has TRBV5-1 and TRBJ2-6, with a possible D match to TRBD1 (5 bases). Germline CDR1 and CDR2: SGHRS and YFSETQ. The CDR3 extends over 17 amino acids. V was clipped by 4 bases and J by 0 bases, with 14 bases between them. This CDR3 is CASSPEGHLSGANVLTF. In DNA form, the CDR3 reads TGCGCCAGCAGCCCGGAAGGACACCTCTCTGGGGCCAACGTCCTGACTTTC. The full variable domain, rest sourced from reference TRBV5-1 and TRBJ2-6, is KAGVTQTPRYLIKTRGQQVTLSCSPISGHRSVSWYQQTPGQGLQFLFEYFSETQRNKGNFPGRFSGRQFSNSRSEMNVSTLELGDSALYLCASSPEGHLSGANVLTFGAGSRLTVL.

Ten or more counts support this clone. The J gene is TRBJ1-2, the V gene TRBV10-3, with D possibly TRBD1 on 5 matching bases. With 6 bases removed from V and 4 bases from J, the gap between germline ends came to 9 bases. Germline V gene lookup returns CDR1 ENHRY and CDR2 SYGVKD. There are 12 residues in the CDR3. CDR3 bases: TGTGCCATCAGCGACAGCTTCTATGGCTACACCTTC. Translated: CAISDSFYGYTF.